Listed below are T cell receptor beta chains from one sample, sequenced in a study of cytomegalovirus exposure and HLA in healthy donors. This table comes from immunoSEQ multiplex PCR, and its TCRdb copy is limited to in-frame clones, with some not included. The sample includes around 200,000 clones, roughly 90% seen only once; the top ten take approximately 0.31%. What was sequenced was PBMCs. Source of these receptors: a woman in her thirties in good health and CMV-seronegative. The CDR3 runs from the conserved cysteine through the conserved F or W. D genes are given only for firm matches. Expanded clones are given a class, and other clones once, few, many or no size at all.

cdr3_length	d_call	clone_size	v_call	j_call	cdr3_nt	cdr3_aa
14	-	once	TRBV6-1	TRBJ2-1	TGTGCCAGCAGTGAAGCCAGGGGACTATCAGAGCAGTTCTTC	CASSEARGLSEQFF
16	TRBD1	-	TRBV30	TRBJ2-1	TGTGCCTGGAGCGAACTAGGACAGGGGGCCTACAATGAGCAGTTCTTC	CAWSELGQGAYNEQFF
13	-	-	TRBV19	TRBJ1-1	TGTGCCAGTAGCGACAGTCGGAACACTGAAGCTTTCTTT	CASSDSRNTEAFF
13	-	-	TRBV11-3	TRBJ2-1	TGTGCCAGCAGCTTAGATCGGGTTGGTGAGCAGTTCTTC	CASSLDRVGEQFF
15	TRBD2	-	TRBV5-1	TRBJ2-1	TGCGCCAGCAGCTTGGTGGGACTAGCGGAAAATGAGCAGTTCTTC	CASSLVGLAENEQFF
19	TRBD1	-	TRBV14	TRBJ2-6	TGTGCCAGCAGCCAAGATGGCGGCAGGGGGTCCTCTGGGGCCAACGTCCTGACTTTC	CASSQDGGRGSSGANVLTF
16	-	-	TRBV4-1	TRBJ2-2	TGCGCCAGCAGTCCCCTGAGACGGGGGAACACCGGGGAGCTGTTTTTT	CASSPLRRGNTGELFF
15	TRBD2	-	TRBV28	TRBJ2-1	TGTGCCAGCAATAGCGGGGGGGCATCCTACAATGAGCAGTTCTTC	CASNSGGASYNEQFF
13	-	-	TRBV7-7	TRBJ2-5	TGTGCTAGCAGCTTTGGAGTTCAAGAGACCCAGTACTTC	CASSFGVQETQYF
15	-	once	TRBV5-1	TRBJ2-5	TGCGCCAGCAGCTTGACAGGGACACTCCAAGAGACCCAGTACTTC	CASSLTGTLQETQYF
16	TRBD2	-	TRBV5-6	TRBJ2-1	TGTGCCAGCAGCTTGGGTAGACTAGCGGTATACAATGAGCAGTTCTTC	CASSLGRLAVYNEQFF
14	-	-	TRBV5-1	TRBJ2-5	TGCGCCAGCAGCTTGGACCGCCTGCGAGGGACCCAGTACTTC	CASSLDRLRGTQYF
13	-	-	TRBV5-1	TRBJ2-5	TGCGCCAGCAGCTTGCAGGGGCAAGAGACCCAGTACTTC	CASSLQGQETQYF
16	TRBD2	-	TRBV6-1	TRBJ2-7	TGTGCCAGCAGTGAAGAAGCGGGGGGCCTCTCCTACGAGCAGTACTTC	CASSEEAGGLSYEQYF